This TCR beta chain was sequenced for a study of blood T cell repertoires in COVID-19. At the level of the study: Samples came from the United States, Italy and Spain, spanning acute and convalescent COVID-19.

The authors' processing: Nucleated cell number was recorded as an estimate derived from reference gene primer amplification. Method: immunoSEQ multiplex PCR; TCRdb's copy keeps in-frame clones and lacks some. Clonal size and the V and J genes are those of that table, whereas D and trimming came from the DNA. The data contain just under 350,000 clones, roughly 86% of them singletons. While infection was still active, Seattle patients were enrolled and then followed longitudinally. What was sequenced was peripheral blood. This clonotype was obtained from an older woman with COVID-19, enrolled during active disease.

CDR3 DNA sequence: TGTGCCAGCATCATTACAGGACAAGCGAACACCGGGGAGCTGTTTTTT. This encodes CASIITGQANTGELFF. The chain employs TRBV7-2 and TRBJ2-2; weak D call: TRBD1 (5 bases). CDR1 is SGHTA, CDR2 FQGNSA, per germline. This CDR3 is built from 16 residues. V shed 7 bases and J shed 0 bases, with 15 bases lying between them.